This TCR beta chain was obtained from a study of long-term antiretroviral therapy in people with HIV. Per germline, CDR1 DFQATT and CDR2 SNEGSKA (reference sequence). The CDR3 length is 11 residues. V lost 3 bases and J 4 bases, leaving 4 bases between the germline ends. Investigators performed immunoSEQ version v3.0 at survey level. Per sample, sequencing targeted roughly 40,000-55,000 T-cell genomes. Clones were sequenced by immunoSEQ multiplex PCR, and TCRdb holds only the in-frame ones, with some missing. The data contain about 29,000 clones, 85% to 90% of them seen just once; the ten biggest clones take up approximately 8.3%.

The source was unsorted PBMCs, collected 3.2 years before starting antiretroviral therapy. This sequence joins TRBV20-1 and TRBJ2-1; D ambiguous. The sequence was collected from a man aged 45-60 years with HIV. In DNA form, the CDR3 reads TGCAGTGCTAGGAGATACAATGAGCAGTTCTTC. Protein sequence: CSARRYNEQFF.